The following is a T cell receptor beta chain sequence with its context. The antigen it binds to is not known. There are no base qualities to consult, and no much larger clone falls within one base. The sample originates from a study of cytomegalovirus exposure and HLA in healthy donors (dated by TCRdb to about 2017). For the wider study: According to a later analysis, one platform produced both the 110 or so validation repertoires and the approximately 600 repertoires of the first cohort. To predict cytomegalovirus infection status, the study brought together high-throughput TCR immunosequencing, statistical association of individual TCRs with disease status, and machine learning. The aim of the study was to test whether cataloging public T cell receptors could identify signatures of past pathogen exposure. Besides the first cohort of roughly 640 subjects, a separate validation cohort made up of about 120 different subjects was used. Broad study findings and their caveats: According to the authors, the approach could potentially be generalized to other disease states and immunological phenotypes. Of the cluster scores, around 95% were above 0 in a later analysis, which found that TCRs clustered in the first cohort also tended to co-occur in the approximately 130 validation repertoires. Most TCR sequences were seen in very few donors, while some public TCRs were found in many individuals. Cytomegalovirus status was reported to be diagnosed by the classifier with high specificity and sensitivity in both the original and validation cohorts. The study listed 150 to 200 TCR beta chains as associated with cytomegalovirus. All 120 or so repertoires were used to score co-occurrence in the validation cohort in a later analysis, because that analysis had no HLA typing for the cohort. A few of the identified cytomegalovirus-associated TCR beta chains were confirmed in vitro to be specific for cytomegalovirus antigens.

Libraries were prepared through the immunoSEQ multiplex PCR assay. In the source study's methods: To diagnose cytomegalovirus status from the catalog of TCR beta chain sequences, a statistical classification framework was built. Sourced from immuneACCESS, this table was stored by TCRdb with only in-frame sequences that have V and J called. A share of the clones is absent; for the studies checked, an unresolved V gene accounts for under half, and the remainder has no known explanation. That table supplies the V and J calls and clone size; D and trimming were determined from the DNA. This sample holds roughly 70,000 clones; about 97% were observed only once. The ten largest clones capture around 1.5% of the sample. Separate from the approximately 690-subject first cohort, the validation cohort of over 90 subjects was the group to which the donors belonged. The TCR originated in a woman under 30 in good health and CMV-seropositive. The sample taken for sequencing was PBMCs.

The sequenced DNA: TGTGCCAGTAGTAGGGGGCAAGTGGGTGGACAGAATAGCAATCAGCCCCAGCATTTT. The encoded protein is CASSRGQVGGQNSNQPQHF. This chain joins TRBV19 to TRBJ1-5, with TRBD1 perhaps the D gene, on 6 matching bases. V is shortened by 4 bases, J by 0 bases, and the region joining them spans 22 bases. The germline V gene encodes CDR1 LNHDA and CDR2 SQIVND (reference sequence). The CDR3 sequence holds 19 residues, the cysteine and phenylalanine included. Only the CDR3 region is kept as DNA, spanning 57 bases read in frame from base 1.